These T cell receptor beta chains were read from a single sample in a study of siplizumab effects on memory and regulatory T cells. Sequencing used immunoSEQ multiplex PCR; TCRdb keeps in-frame clones, though not all of them. The data contain approximately 100,000 clones, 80% to 95% of them seen just once; the ten biggest clones take up about 12%. The sequencing sample was made of non-Treg CD4+ T cells sorted from blood. The receptors derive from a human donor in good health. Each CDR3 is given with its conserved first and last residue. D genes are given only for firm matches. Some rows mark clone size as missing; the rest say once, few, many or name a class of expanded clone.

DNA: TGTGCCAGCAGCTCGTCCGGGGTGGGAGATGGCTACACCTTC; CDR3: CASSSSGVGDGYTF; V: TRBV5-4; size: .; J: TRBJ1-2; D: .
DNA: TGTGCCAGCAGTCCCCTACACCACGGCTACGAGCAGTACTTC; CDR3: CASSPLHHGYEQYF; V: TRBV27; size: once; J: TRBJ2-7; D: .
DNA: TGTGCCAGCAGCTTAGCGGTCGGCGGGGAGCTGTTTTTT; CDR3: CASSLAVGGELFF; V: TRBV7-9; size: few; J: TRBJ2-2; D: .
DNA: TGTGCCAGCAGCCTGCGCCCTACAGGGGGCGCTGGGGCCAACGTCCTGACTTTC; CDR3: CASSLRPTGGAGANVLTF; V: TRBV7-3; size: .; J: TRBJ2-6; D: TRBD1
DNA: TGTGCCAGCAGTCTAGCGGGCCCTGGCACAGATACGCAGTATTTT; CDR3: CASSLAGPGTDTQYF; V: TRBV7-9; size: .; J: TRBJ2-3; D: TRBD2
DNA: TGCGCCAGCAGCTTGGGGTCTAGCGGGAGTTACGAGCAGTACTTC; CDR3: CASSLGSSGSYEQYF; V: TRBV5-1; size: .; J: TRBJ2-7; D: TRBD2
DNA: TGTGCCAGCAGATCGACTAGCGGGGTTTTGAAGACCCAGTACTTC; CDR3: CASRSTSGVLKTQYF; V: TRBV7-9; size: .; J: TRBJ2-5; D: TRBD2
DNA: TGTGCCATCACCTCTTCTAGCGGGAGATTGAATACGCAGTATTTT; CDR3: CAITSSSGRLNTQYF; V: TRBV10-3; size: .; J: TRBJ2-3; D: TRBD2
DNA: TGCAGCGTTAAGGTCATGAACACTGAAGCTTTCTTT; CDR3: CSVKVMNTEAFF; V: TRBV29-1; size: .; J: TRBJ1-1; D: .
DNA: TGTGCCAGCAGTTTGGGCAGCGAAGCTTTCTTT; CDR3: CASSLGSEAFF; V: TRBV28; size: .; J: TRBJ1-1; D: .
DNA: TGCGCCAGCAGCTTGGAGGGACTAGCGTACAATGAGCAGTTCTTC; CDR3: CASSLEGLAYNEQFF; V: TRBV5-1; size: .; J: TRBJ2-1; D: TRBD2
DNA: TGTGCCAGTAGTACTCGGACAGGGGGAGTTAGGGCCAACGTCCTGACTTTC; CDR3: CASSTRTGGVRANVLTF; V: TRBV19; size: .; J: TRBJ2-6; D: TRBD1
DNA: TGTGCCAGTAGTTCGGACAGGGGGCGCGGAAGCAATCAGCCCCAGCATTTT; CDR3: CASSSDRGRGSNQPQHF; V: TRBV19; size: .; J: TRBJ1-5; D: TRBD1
DNA: TGCGCCAGCAGCCTAATAGGACTTTCATTCCCGGACTACAATGAGCAGTTCTTC; CDR3: CASSLIGLSFPDYNEQFF; V: TRBV5-1; size: few; J: TRBJ2-1; D: .
DNA: TGTGCCAGTAGTTCCCAGGAGTTGACTAGCGGGAATGAGCAGTTCTTC; CDR3: CASSSQELTSGNEQFF; V: TRBV19; size: .; J: TRBJ2-1; D: TRBD2
DNA: TGCGCCAGCAGCCGATCCTCCTCTGGACTAGCGGGACTGCAAAGCTCCTACGAGCAGTACTTC; CDR3: CASSRSSSGLAGLQSSYEQYF; V: TRBV4-1; size: .; J: TRBJ2-7; D: TRBD2
DNA: TGTGCCAGCAGCCCAGCGGACCGGGACGTTGAAAAACTGTTTTTT; CDR3: CASSPADRDVEKLFF; V: TRBV7-9; size: .; J: TRBJ1-4; D: .
DNA: TGTGCCAGCAGCCAACGGACTAGCGGGAGCTACGAGCAGTACTTC; CDR3: CASSQRTSGSYEQYF; V: TRBV5-8; size: .; J: TRBJ2-7; D: TRBD2
DNA: TGTGCCAGCTCACCCCCCGAGGGCAGAGTTGGCTACACCTTC; CDR3: CASSPPEGRVGYTF; V: TRBV18; size: .; J: TRBJ1-2; D: .
DNA: TGTGCCAGCGCGATCGGGGTCACCGGGGAGCTGTTTTTT; CDR3: CASAIGVTGELFF; V: TRBV18; size: .; J: TRBJ2-2; D: .
DNA: TGTGCCAGCAGTAAGACTAGCGGACTCACAGATACGCAGTATTTT; CDR3: CASSKTSGLTDTQYF; V: TRBV28; size: .; J: TRBJ2-3; D: TRBD2
DNA: TGTGCCAGTAGTCCAGACAGGAAGCTCAATCAGCCCCAGCATTTT; CDR3: CASSPDRKLNQPQHF; V: TRBV19; size: .; J: TRBJ1-5; D: .
DNA: TGTGCCAGCAGTTCGATAACCGGGACTAGTTTAGGTGAGCAGTTCTTC; CDR3: CASSSITGTSLGEQFF; V: TRBV28; size: .; J: TRBJ2-1; D: TRBD2
DNA: TGTGCCAGCAGCTGGCAGACTGGGGCCAACGTCCTGACTTTC; CDR3: CASSWQTGANVLTF; V: TRBV11-1; size: .; J: TRBJ2-6; D: .
DNA: TGTGCCAGCAGTGAGTCGGCGGGCTATGGCTACACCTTC; CDR3: CASSESAGYGYTF; V: TRBV25-1; size: .; J: TRBJ1-2; D: .
DNA: TGCGCCAGCAGCTTGGTCTACGGGAGTAATATAAATACGCAGTATTTT; CDR3: CASSLVYGSNINTQYF; V: TRBV5-1; size: .; J: TRBJ2-3; D: .
DNA: TGTGCCAGCAGTACCCAGCATTTT; CDR3: CASSTQHF; V: TRBV5-8; size: .; J: TRBJ1-5; D: .
DNA: TGTGCCAGCAGCTATCGGTTTGTGGGGACAGGGGTAAAGGGATATGGCTACACCTTC; CDR3: CASSYRFVGTGVKGYGYTF; V: TRBV5-6; size: .; J: TRBJ1-2; D: TRBD1
DNA: TGTGCCACCAGCAGGGGGAGGGGCTCTGGAAACACCATATATTTT; CDR3: CATSRGRGSGNTIYF; V: TRBV15; size: .; J: TRBJ1-3; D: .
DNA: TGTGCCAGCAGTTACCGGCAGGGGTACAACGAGCAGTACTTC; CDR3: CASSYRQGYNEQYF; V: TRBV6-6; size: once; J: TRBJ2-7; D: .
DNA: TGTGCCAGCAGGACTAGCACGAACACCGGGGAGCTGTTTTTT; CDR3: CASRTSTNTGELFF; V: TRBV7-3; size: once; J: TRBJ2-2; D: TRBD2
DNA: TGTGCCAGCAGCCGGGAGGGTGCGGCTTTCTATGGCTACACCTTC; CDR3: CASSREGAAFYGYTF; V: TRBV9; size: .; J: TRBJ1-2; D: .
DNA: TGCAGCGTTGAATCTAGCTCCTACGAGCAGTACTTC; CDR3: CSVESSSYEQYF; V: TRBV29-1; size: few; J: TRBJ2-7; D: .
DNA: TGTGCCAGCAGCCCCGCCCTGGGGGGGGGCGCAGATGAGCAGTTCTTC; CDR3: CASSPALGGGADEQFF; V: TRBV7-9; size: .; J: TRBJ2-1; D: .
DNA: TGTGCCAGCAGGCATGGTTTGGCACGAACCAAAAACATTCAGTACTTC; CDR3: CASRHGLARTKNIQYF; V: TRBV2; size: .; J: TRBJ2-4; D: .
DNA: TGTGCTAGTGGTTTGGTAGTGGGAGGCCCGAACACTGAAGCTTTCTTT; CDR3: CASGLVVGGPNTEAFF; V: TRBV12-5; size: .; J: TRBJ1-1; D: .
DNA: TGTGCCATCACCCCTTTAATTTCGACAGGGAACACCGGGGAGCTGTTTTTT; CDR3: CAITPLISTGNTGELFF; V: TRBV10-3; size: .; J: TRBJ2-2; D: .
DNA: TGTGCCAGCAAGTGGTCTAGCACAGATACGCAGTATTTT; CDR3: CASKWSSTDTQYF; V: TRBV27; size: .; J: TRBJ2-3; D: .